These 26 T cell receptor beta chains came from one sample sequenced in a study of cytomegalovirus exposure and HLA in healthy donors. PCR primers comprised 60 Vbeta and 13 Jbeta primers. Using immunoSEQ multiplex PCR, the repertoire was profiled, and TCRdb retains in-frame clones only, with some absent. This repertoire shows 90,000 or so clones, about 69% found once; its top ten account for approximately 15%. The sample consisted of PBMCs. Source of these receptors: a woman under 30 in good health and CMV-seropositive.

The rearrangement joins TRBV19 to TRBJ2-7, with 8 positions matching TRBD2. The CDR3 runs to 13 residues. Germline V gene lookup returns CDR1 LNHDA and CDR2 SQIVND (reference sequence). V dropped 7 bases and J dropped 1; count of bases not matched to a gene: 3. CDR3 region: CASNSGGSYEQYF. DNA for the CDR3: TGTGCCAGTAACAGCGGGGGATCCTACGAGCAGTACTTC.

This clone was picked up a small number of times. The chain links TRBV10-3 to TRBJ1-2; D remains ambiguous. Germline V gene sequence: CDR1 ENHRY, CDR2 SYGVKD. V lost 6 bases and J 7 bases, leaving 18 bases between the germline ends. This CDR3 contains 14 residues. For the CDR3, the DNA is TGTGCCATCAGGAAGGGAGGTGTGGAGGGTGGCTACACCTTC. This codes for CAIRKGGVEGGYTF.

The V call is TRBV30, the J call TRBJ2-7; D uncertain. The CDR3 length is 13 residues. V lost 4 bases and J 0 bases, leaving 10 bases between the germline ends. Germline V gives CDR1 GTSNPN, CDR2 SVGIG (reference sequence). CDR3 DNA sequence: TGTGCCTGGACCTCTAAGAGCTCCTACGAGCAGTACTTC. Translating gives CAWTSKSSYEQYF.

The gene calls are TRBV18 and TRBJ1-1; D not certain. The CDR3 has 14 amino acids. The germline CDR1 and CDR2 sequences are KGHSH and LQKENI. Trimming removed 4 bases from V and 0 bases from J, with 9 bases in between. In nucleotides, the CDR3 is TGTGCCAGCTCACGGCTTGAAATGAACACTGAAGCTTTCTTT. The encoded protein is CASSRLEMNTEAFF. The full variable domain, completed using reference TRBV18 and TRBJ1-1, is NAGVMQNPRHLVRRRGQEARLRCSPMKGHSHVYWYRQLPEEGLKFMVYLQKENIIDESGMPKERFSAEFPKEGPSILRIQQVVRGDSAAYFCASSRLEMNTEAFFGQGTRLTVV.

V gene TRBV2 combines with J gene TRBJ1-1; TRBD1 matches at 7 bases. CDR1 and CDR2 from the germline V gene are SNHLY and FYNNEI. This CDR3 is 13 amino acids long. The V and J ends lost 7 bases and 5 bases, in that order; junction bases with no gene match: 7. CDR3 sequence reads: CASTQGKKTEAFF. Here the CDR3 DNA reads TGTGCCAGCACACAGGGGAAGAAAACTGAAGCTTTCTTT.

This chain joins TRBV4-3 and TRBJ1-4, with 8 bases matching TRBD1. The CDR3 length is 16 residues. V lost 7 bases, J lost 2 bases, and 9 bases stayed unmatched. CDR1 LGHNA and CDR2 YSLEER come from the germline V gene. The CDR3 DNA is TGCGCCAGCACCCAGGGGGCGCAGACTACTAATGAAAAACTGTTTTTT. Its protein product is CASTQGAQTTNEKLFF.

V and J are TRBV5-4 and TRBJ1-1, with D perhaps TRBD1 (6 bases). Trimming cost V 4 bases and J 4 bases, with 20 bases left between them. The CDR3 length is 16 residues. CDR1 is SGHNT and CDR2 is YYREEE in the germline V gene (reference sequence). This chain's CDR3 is CASSQGLLGGGTEAFF. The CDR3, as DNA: TGTGCCAGCAGCCAAGGGTTGTTAGGGGGGGGCACTGAAGCTTTCTTT.

DNA of the CDR3: TGTGCCAGCAGCTCAGGGGAATGGTATGGCTACACCTTC. This translates into CASSSGEWYGYTF. V and J are TRBV6-5 and TRBJ1-2, with D maybe TRBD1 (6 bases). Germline CDR1 and CDR2: MNHEY and SVGAGI. The V and J ends lost 6 bases and 5 bases respectively, with 13 bases between them. This CDR3 spans 13 amino acids.

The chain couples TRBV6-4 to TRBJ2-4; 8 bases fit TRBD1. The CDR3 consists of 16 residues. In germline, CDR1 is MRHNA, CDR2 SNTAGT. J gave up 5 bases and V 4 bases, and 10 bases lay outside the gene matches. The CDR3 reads CASSASGAGGENIQYF. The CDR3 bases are TGTGCCAGCAGTGCCTCGGGGGCAGGGGGCGAAAACATTCAGTACTTC.

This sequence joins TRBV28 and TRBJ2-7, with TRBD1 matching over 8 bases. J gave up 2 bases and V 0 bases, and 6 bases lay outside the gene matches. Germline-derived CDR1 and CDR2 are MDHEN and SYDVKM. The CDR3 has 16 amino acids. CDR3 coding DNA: TGTGCCAGCAGTTTATGGGGGACAGGAATCACCTACGAGCAGTACTTC. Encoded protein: CASSLWGTGITYEQYF.

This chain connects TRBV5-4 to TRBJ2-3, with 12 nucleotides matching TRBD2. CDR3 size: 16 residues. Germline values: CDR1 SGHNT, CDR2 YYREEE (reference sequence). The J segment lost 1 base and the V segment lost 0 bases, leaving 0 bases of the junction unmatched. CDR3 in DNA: TGTGCCAGCAGCTTGGGACTAGCGGGAGGCACAGATACGCAGTATTTT. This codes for CASSLGLAGGTDTQYF.

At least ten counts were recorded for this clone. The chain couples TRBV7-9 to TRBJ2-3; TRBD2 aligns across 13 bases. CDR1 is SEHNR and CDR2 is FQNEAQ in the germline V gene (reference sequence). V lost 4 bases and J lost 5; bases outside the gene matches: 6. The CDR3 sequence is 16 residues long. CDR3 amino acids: CASSSTGLAGEDTQYF. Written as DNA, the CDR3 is TGTGCCAGCAGCTCCACCGGACTAGCGGGAGAAGATACGCAGTATTTT. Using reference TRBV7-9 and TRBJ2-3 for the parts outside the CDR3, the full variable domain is DTGVSQNPRHKITKRGQNVTFRCDPISEHNRLYWYRQTLGQGPEFLTYFQNEAQLEKSRLLSDRFSAERPKGSFSTLEIQRTEQGDSAMYLCASSSTGLAGEDTQYFGPGTRLTVL.

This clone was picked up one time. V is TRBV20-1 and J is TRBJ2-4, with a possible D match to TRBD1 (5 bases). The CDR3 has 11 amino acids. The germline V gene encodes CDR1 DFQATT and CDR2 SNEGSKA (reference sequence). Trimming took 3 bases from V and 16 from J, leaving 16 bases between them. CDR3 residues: CSARAARATYF. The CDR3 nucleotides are TGCAGTGCTAGGGCGGCCAGGGCCACATACTTC.

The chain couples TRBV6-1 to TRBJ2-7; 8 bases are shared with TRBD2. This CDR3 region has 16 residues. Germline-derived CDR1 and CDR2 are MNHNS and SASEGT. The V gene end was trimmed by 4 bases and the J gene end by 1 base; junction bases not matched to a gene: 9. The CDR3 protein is CASSAPRGGRSYEQYF. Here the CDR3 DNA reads TGTGCCAGCAGTGCCCCCCGGGGGGGGAGATCCTACGAGCAGTACTTC.

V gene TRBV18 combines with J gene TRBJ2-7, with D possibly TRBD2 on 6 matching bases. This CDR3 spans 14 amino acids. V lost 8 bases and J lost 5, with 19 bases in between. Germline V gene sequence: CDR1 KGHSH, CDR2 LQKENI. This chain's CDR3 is CASLRDGGLDEQYF. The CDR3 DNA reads TGTGCCAGCCTAAGGGACGGGGGTTTGGACGAGCAGTACTTC.

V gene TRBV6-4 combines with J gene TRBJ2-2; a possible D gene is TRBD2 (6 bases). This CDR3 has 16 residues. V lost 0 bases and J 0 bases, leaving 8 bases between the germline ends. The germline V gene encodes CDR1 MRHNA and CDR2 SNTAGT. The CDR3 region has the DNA TGTGCCAGCAGTGACTCGGCGGGGCCGAACACCGGGGAGCTGTTTTTT. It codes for CASSDSAGPNTGELFF.

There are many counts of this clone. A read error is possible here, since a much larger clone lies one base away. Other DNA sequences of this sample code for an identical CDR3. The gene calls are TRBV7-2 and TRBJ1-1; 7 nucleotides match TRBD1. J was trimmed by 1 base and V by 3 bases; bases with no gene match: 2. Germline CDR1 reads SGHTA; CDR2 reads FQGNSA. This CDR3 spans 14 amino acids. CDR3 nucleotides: TGTGCCAGCAGCTTGGGACAGCCGAACACTGAAGCTTTCTTT. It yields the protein CASSLGQPNTEAFF. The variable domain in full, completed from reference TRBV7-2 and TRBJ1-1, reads GAGVSQSPSNKVTEKGKDVELRCDPISGHTALYWYRQSLGQGLEFLIYFQGNSAPDKSGLPSDRFSAERTGGSVSTLTIQRTQQEDSAVYLCASSLGQPNTEAFFGQGTRLTVV.

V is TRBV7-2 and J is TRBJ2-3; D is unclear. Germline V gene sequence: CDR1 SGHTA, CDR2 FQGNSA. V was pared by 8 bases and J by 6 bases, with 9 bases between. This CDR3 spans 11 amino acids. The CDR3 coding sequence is TGTGCCAGCGGAGCTTTGGATACGCAGTATTTT. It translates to CASGALDTQYF.

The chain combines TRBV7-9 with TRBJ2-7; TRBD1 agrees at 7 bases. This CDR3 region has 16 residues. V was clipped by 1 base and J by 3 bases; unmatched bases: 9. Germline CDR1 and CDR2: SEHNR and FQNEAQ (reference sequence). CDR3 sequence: CASSLVRDRNIYEQYF. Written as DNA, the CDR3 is TGTGCCAGCAGCTTAGTCCGGGACAGAAACATCTACGAGCAGTACTTC.

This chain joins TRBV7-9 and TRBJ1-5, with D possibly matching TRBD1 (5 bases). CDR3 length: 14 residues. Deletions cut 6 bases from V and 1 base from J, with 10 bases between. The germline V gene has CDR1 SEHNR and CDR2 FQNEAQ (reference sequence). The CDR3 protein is CASSGDSSNQPQHF. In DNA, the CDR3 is TGTGCCAGCAGTGGGGACTCCAGCAATCAGCCCCAGCATTTT.

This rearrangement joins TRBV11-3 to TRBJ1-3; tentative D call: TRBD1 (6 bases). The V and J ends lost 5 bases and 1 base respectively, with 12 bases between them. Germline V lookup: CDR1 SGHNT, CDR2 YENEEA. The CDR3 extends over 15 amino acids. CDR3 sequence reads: CASSPNRASGNTIYF. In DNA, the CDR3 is TGTGCCAGCAGCCCCAACAGGGCTTCTGGAAACACCATATATTTT.

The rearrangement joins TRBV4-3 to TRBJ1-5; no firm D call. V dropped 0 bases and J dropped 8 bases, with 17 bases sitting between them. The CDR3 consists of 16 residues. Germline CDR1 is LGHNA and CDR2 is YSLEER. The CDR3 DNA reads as TGCGCCAGCAGCCAAGAGTTGTACACCTCGAGGGAGCCCCAGCATTTT. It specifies CASSQELYTSREPQHF.

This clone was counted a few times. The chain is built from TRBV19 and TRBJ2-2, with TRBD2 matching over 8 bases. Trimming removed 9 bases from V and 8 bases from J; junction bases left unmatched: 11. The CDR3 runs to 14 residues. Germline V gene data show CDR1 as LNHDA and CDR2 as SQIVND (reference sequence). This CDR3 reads CASEGLAGGGELFF. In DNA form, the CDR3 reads TGTGCCAGCGAGGGCCTAGCGGGCGGGGGGGAGCTGTTTTTT.

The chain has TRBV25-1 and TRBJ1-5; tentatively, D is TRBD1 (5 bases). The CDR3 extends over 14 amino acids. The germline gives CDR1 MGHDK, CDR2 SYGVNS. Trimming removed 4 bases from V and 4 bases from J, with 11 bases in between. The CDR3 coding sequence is TGTGCCAGCAGTGCCCCCGGGGGTAATCAGCCCCAGCATTTT. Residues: CASSAPGGNQPQHF.

CDR3 coding DNA: TGTGCCAGCAGCTTATCTACAGGGGGCTCCGATGGCTACACCTTC. Translated, it gives CASSLSTGGSDGYTF. V and J are TRBV7-2 and TRBJ1-2; 9 positions match TRBD1. The CDR3 consists of 15 residues. Per germline, CDR1 SGHTA and CDR2 FQGNSA. J was trimmed by 6 bases and V by 2 bases; bases with no gene match: 7. Combining the CDR3 with reference TRBV7-2 and TRBJ1-2 gives the whole variable domain GAGVSQSPSNKVTEKGKDVELRCDPISGHTALYWYRQSLGQGLEFLIYFQGNSAPDKSGLPSDRFSAERTGGSVSTLTIQRTQQEDSAVYLCASSLSTGGSDGYTFGSGTRLTVV.

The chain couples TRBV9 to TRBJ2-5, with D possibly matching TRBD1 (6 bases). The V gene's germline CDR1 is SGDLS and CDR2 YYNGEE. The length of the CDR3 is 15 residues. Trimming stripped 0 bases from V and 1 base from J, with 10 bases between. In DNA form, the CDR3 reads TGTGCCAGCAGCGTAGGGACAGCAGTCCAAGAGACCCAGTACTTC. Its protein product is CASSVGTAVQETQYF.